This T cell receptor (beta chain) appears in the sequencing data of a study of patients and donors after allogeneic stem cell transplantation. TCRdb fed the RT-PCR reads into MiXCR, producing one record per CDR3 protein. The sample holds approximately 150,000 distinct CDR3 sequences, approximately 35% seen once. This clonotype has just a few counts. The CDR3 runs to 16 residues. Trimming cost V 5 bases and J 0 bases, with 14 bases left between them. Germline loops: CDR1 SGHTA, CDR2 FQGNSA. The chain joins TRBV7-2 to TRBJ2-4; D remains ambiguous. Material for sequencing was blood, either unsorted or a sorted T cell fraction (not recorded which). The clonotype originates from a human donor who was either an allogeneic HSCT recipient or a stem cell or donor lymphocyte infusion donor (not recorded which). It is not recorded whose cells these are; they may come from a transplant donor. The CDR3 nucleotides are TGTGCCAGCAGCCCAGCACCCTGGATAGCCAAAAACATTCAGTACTTC. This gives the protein CASSPAPWIAKNIQYF.